What follows are 18 T cell receptor beta chains derived from one specimen sequenced in a study of blood T cells in healthy people across ages. A J-beta primer mix and a sample-barcoded 5' primer were used in a second PCR of roughly 6 to 11 cycles. TCRdb independently ran MiXCR on the 5' RACE reads; one entry per CDR3 protein. The sample contains under 1,100,000 distinct CDR3 sequences, approximately 26% of which appear only once. The sample was also linked to a second study, of T cells of mothers and their children.

Specimen: blood. Receptor source: a girl aged 2-10 years in good health.

This clonotype was detected only a few times. The chain has TRBV5-1 and TRBJ1-5, with TRBD1 matching 9 bases. V was clipped by 0 bases and J by 4 bases; unmatched bases: 8. CDR3 length: 17 residues. CDR1 SGHRS and CDR2 YFSETQ come from the germline V gene. The CDR3 bases are TGCGCCAGCAGCTTGGAAGCTCGAGACAGGGGGAATCAGCCCCAGCATTTT. This translates into CASSLEARDRGNQPQHF.

This rearrangement joins TRBV7-9 to TRBJ2-1, with 7 bases aligning to TRBD2. Germline lookup yields CDR1 SEHNR and CDR2 FQNEAQ (reference sequence). Germline trimming cut 4 bases from V and 5 bases from J; bases unmatched to any gene: 8. The CDR3 extends over 15 amino acids. The chain's CDR3 is CASSWEAGLNNEQFF. The CDR3 DNA reads TGTGCCAGCAGCTGGGAGGCGGGACTAAACAATGAGCAGTTCTTC.

This CDR3 reads CASSLGTSYGHNEQFF. The CDR3, as DNA: TGTGCCAGCAGCTTAGGGACTAGCTATGGACACAATGAGCAGTTCTTC. This chain joins TRBV7-8 and TRBJ2-1, with 8 bases identical to TRBD2. CDR1 SGHVS and CDR2 FQNEAQ come from the germline V gene. The CDR3 totals 16 residues. J lost 5 bases, V lost 1 base, and 7 bases had no gene match. The full variable domain, rest sourced from reference TRBV7-8 and TRBJ2-1, is GAGVSQSPRYKVAKRGQDVALRCDPISGHVSLFWYQQALGQGPEFLTYFQNEAQLDKSGLPSDRFFAERPEGSVSTLKIQRTQQEDSAVYLCASSLGTSYGHNEQFFGPGTRLTVL.

This chain connects TRBV10-3 to TRBJ2-1; D ambiguous. Germline loops: CDR1 ENHRY, CDR2 SYGVKD. The CDR3 contains 14 residues. Trimming took 4 bases from V and 1 from J, leaving 8 bases between them. CDR3 DNA sequence: TGTGCCATCAGTGCAGAATCTTCCTACAATGAGCAGTTCTTC. Its translation is CAISAESSYNEQFF.

This chain links TRBV2 with TRBJ1-2; D ambiguous. This CDR3 has 11 amino acids. V gave up 2 bases and J gave up 6 bases, with 4 bases separating them. The V gene's germline CDR1 is SNHLY and CDR2 FYNNEI. The CDR3: CASSEWHGYTF. The DNA of the CDR3 is TGTGCCAGCAGTGAATGGCATGGCTACACCTTC.

The table lists this clonotype with a few counts. This chain uses TRBV7-2 with TRBJ1-2; maybe TRBD1 (5 bases). V gave up 1 base and J gave up 7 bases, with 10 bases separating them. This CDR3 is built from 13 residues. The V gene's germline CDR1 is SGHTA and CDR2 FQGNSA. Here the CDR3 reads CASSLGGVGGYTF. Written as DNA, the CDR3 is TGTGCCAGCAGCTTAGGGGGGGTTGGTGGCTACACCTTC.

This clonotype was seen more than once but under ten times. V usage is TRBV6-2 or TRBV6-3 and J usage is TRBJ2-7; 10 positions match TRBD1. The CDR3 length is 15 residues. Germline V lookup: CDR1 MNHEY, CDR2 SVGEGT. V dropped 2 bases and J dropped 3; count of bases not matched to a gene: 4. CDR3 loop: CASSYQTGGSYEQYF. The CDR3 DNA follows: TGTGCCAGCAGTTACCAGACAGGGGGCAGCTACGAGCAGTACTTC.

This rearrangement joins TRBV27 to TRBJ1-1; TRBD1 might be the D (6 bases). The length of the CDR3 is 14 residues. Germline lookup yields CDR1 MNHEY and CDR2 SMNVEV (reference sequence). The V and J ends lost 5 bases and 1 base respectively, with 11 bases between them. CDR3 sequence reads: CASSSYRENTEAFF. The CDR3 nucleotides are TGTGCCAGCAGTAGTTACAGGGAGAACACTGAAGCTTTCTTT.

The chain joins TRBV7-9 to TRBJ2-3; tentatively, D is TRBD2 (7 bases). CDR3 length: 17 residues. The V end lost 5 bases, the J end lost 0 bases, and 18 bases lay between the germline ends. Germline V gene lookup returns CDR1 SEHNR and CDR2 FQNEAQ (reference sequence). The CDR3 coding sequence is TGTGCCAGCAGCGGCCGCGGGGGCCCCGTTAGCACAGATACGCAGTATTTT. Translating gives CASSGRGGPVSTDTQYF.

The chain links TRBV7-2 to TRBJ1-1, with no clear D. Looked up from germline, CDR1 is SGHTA and CDR2 is FQGNSA. Trimming shortened V by 0 bases and J by 3 bases, and 8 bases separated the two germline ends. The CDR3 runs 14 residues. This CDR3 is CASSLAGRYTEAFF. The CDR3 nucleotides read TGTGCCAGCAGCTTAGCTGGCAGGTACACTGAAGCTTTCTTT.

CDR3 DNA: TGCGCCAGCAGTGAGTCGATTAGCGGGGGAGAGACCCAGTACTTC. Its protein is CASSESISGGETQYF. The chain employs TRBV10-1 and TRBJ2-5; 9 positions agree with TRBD2. The CDR3 totals 15 residues. The junction had 3 bases not matched to a gene; V was cut back by 0 bases and J by 4 bases. Germline V lookup: CDR1 WNHNN, CDR2 SYGVQD (reference sequence).

This clonotype was picked up a small number of times. The chain recombines TRBV2 with TRBJ2-1; D not certain. Germline V lookup: CDR1 SNHLY, CDR2 FYNNEI. Trimming shortened V by 1 base and J by 10 bases, and 8 bases separated the two germline ends. The CDR3 spans 12 residues. CDR3 coding DNA: TGTGCCAGCAGTGAAGGGTCTCACGAGCAGTTCTTC. It codes for CASSEGSHEQFF. Full variable domain (missing parts from reference TRBV2 and TRBJ2-1): EPEVTQTPSHQVTQMGQEVILRCVPISNHLYFYWYRQILGQKVEFLVSFYNNEISEKSEIFDDQFSVERPDGSNFTLKIRSTKLEDSAMYFCASSEGSHEQFFGPGTRLTVL.

The gene calls are TRBV6-1 and TRBJ1-1; D unresolved. CDR1 is MNHNS, CDR2 SASEGT, per germline. V lost 2 bases, J lost 7 bases, and 11 bases lay in between. The CDR3 has 13 amino acids. The CDR3 DNA reads as TGTGCCAGCAGTGAATTCTCCGATGGTGAAGCTTTCTTT. This codes for CASSEFSDGEAFF.

This CDR3 is CASSTRSPGTDTQYF. CDR3 nucleotide sequence: TGTGCCAGTTCCACTAGGTCTCCTGGCACAGATACGCAGTATTTT. V is TRBV4-2 and J is TRBJ2-3; tentative D call: TRBD2 (5 bases). This CDR3 has 15 amino acids. V was trimmed by 9 bases and J by 1 base, leaving 17 bases between them. Germline-derived CDR1 and CDR2 are LGHNA and YNFKEQ.

This clonotype occurred a few times. V gene TRBV28 combines with J gene TRBJ2-5, with D possibly being TRBD2 (6 bases). Germline CDR1 is MDHEN and CDR2 is SYDVKM. V lost 6 bases, J lost 1 base, and 15 bases lay in between. The CDR3 is 15 residues long. In nucleotides, the CDR3 is TGTGCCAGCAGCCTCGCGAAAGCGGGCCAAGAGACCCAGTACTTC. Residues: CASSLAKAGQETQYF.

This clonotype was seen more than once but under ten times. This rearrangement joins TRBV7-3 to TRBJ1-1; 8 bases agree with TRBD1. V was pared by 2 bases and J by 4 bases, with 12 bases of the junction left unmatched. The CDR3 runs 17 residues. Looked up from germline, CDR1 is SGHTA and CDR2 is FQGTGA. The CDR3 loop is CASSLLPQGAGGTEAFF. CDR3 nucleotide sequence: TGTGCCAGCAGCTTACTCCCCCAGGGGGCGGGGGGCACTGAAGCTTTCTTT.

In its sample, this clonotype was seen a few times. The rearrangement joins TRBV20-1 to TRBJ1-2, with D possibly matching TRBD1 (5 bases). CDR1 and CDR2 (germline): DFQATT, SNEGSKA (reference sequence). V was clipped by 7 bases and J by 1 base, with 16 bases between them. This CDR3 spans 14 amino acids. CDR3 nucleotide sequence: TGCAGTGTCGAGGGGTCCGACGATAACTATGGCTACACCTTC. It translates to CSVEGSDDNYGYTF.

The chain recombines TRBV3-1 with TRBJ1-2; D unresolved. The V and J ends lost 0 bases and 4 bases respectively, with 9 bases between them. The CDR3 totals 14 residues. Germline lookup yields CDR1 LGHDT and CDR2 YNNKEL (reference sequence). The CDR3 reads CASSQEPDLYGYTF. The CDR3 DNA is TGTGCCAGCAGCCAAGAGCCCGACCTCTATGGCTACACCTTC. The full variable domain, completed using reference TRBV3-1 and TRBJ1-2, is DTAVSQTPKYLVTQMGNDKSIKCEQNLGHDTMYWYKQDSKKFLKIMFSYNNKELIINETVPNRFSPKSPDKAHLNLHINSLELGDSAVYFCASSQEPDLYGYTFGSGTRLTVV.